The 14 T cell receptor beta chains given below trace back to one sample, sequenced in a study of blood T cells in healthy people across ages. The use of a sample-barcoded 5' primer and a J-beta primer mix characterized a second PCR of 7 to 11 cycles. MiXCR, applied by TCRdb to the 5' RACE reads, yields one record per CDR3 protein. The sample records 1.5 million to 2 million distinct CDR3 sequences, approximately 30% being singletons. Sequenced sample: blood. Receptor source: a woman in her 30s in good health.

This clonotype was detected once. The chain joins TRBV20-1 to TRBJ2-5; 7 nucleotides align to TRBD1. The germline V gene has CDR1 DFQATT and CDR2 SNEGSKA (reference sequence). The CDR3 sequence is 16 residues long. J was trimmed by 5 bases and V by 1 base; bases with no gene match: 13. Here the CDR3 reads CSARVGAQGHMETQYF. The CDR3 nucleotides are TGCAGTGCTAGAGTAGGTGCACAGGGGCATATGGAGACCCAGTACTTC.

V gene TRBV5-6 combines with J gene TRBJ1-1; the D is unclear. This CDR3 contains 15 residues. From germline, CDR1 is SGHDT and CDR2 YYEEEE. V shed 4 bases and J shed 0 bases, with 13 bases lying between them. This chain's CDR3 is CASSLFSTVNTEAFF. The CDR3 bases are TGTGCCAGCAGCCTGTTCTCGACGGTGAACACTGAAGCTTTCTTT.

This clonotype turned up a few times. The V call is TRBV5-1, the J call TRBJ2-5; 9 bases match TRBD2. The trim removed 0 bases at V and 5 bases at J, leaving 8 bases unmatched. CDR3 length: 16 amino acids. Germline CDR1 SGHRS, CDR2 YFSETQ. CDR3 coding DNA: TGCGCCAGCAGCTTGGGTGGTAGCGGGAGTGGCGAGACCCAGTACTTC. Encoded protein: CASSLGGSGSGETQYF.

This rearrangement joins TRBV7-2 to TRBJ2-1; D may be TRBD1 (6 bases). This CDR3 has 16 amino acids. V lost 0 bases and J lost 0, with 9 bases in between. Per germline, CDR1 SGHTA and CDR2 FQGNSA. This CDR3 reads CASSLARTVSYNEQFF. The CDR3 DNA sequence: TGTGCCAGCAGCTTAGCGAGGACAGTCTCCTACAATGAGCAGTTCTTC. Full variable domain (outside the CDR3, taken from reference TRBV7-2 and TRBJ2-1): GAGVSQSPSNKVTEKGKDVELRCDPISGHTALYWYRQSLGQGLEFLIYFQGNSAPDKSGLPSDRFSAERTGGSVSTLTIQRTQQEDSAVYLCASSLARTVSYNEQFFGPGTRLTVL.

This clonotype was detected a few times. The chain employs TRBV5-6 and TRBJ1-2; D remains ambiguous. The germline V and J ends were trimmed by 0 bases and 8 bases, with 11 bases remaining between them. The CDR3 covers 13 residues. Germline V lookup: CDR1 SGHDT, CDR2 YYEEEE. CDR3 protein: CASSLGAETGYTF. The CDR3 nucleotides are TGTGCCAGCAGCTTGGGCGCAGAAACGGGCTACACCTTC.

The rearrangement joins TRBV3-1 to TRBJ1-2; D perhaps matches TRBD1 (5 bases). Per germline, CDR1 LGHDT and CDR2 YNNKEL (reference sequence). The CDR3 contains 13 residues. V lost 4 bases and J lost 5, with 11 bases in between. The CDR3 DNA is TGTGCCAGCAGCCCCAGGGTCGAGTATGGCTACACCTTC. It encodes CASSPRVEYGYTF.

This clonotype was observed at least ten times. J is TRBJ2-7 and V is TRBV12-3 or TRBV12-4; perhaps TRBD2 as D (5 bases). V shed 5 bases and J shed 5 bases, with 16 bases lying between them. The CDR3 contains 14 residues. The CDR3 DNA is TGTGCCAGCAGTCCCCTACCCGGGGTGAACGAGCAGTACTTC. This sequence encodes CASSPLPGVNEQYF.

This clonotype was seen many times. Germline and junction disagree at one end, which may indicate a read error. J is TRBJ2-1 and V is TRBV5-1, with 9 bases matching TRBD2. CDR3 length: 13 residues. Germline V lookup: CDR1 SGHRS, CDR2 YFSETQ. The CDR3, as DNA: TGTGCCAGCAGCCTGGGACTAGCCGATGAGCAGTTCTTC. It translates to CASSLGLADEQFF.

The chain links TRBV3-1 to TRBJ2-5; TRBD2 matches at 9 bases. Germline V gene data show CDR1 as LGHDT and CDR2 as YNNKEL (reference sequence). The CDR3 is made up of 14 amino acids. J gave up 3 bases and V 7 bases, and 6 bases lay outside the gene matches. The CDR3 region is CASTTRTSEETQYF. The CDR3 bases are TGTGCCAGCACCACCCGGACTAGCGAAGAGACCCAGTACTTC.

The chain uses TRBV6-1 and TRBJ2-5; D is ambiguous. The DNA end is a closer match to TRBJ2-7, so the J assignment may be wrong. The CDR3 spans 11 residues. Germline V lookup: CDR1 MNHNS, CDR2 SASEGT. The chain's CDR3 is CASSTPSEQYF. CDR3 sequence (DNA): TGTGCCAGCAGTACCCCGTCCGAGCAGTACTTC.

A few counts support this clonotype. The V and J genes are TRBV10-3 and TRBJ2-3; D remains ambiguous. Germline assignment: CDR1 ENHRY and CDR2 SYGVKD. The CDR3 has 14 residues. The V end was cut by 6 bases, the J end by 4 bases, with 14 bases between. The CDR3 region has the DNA TGTGCCATCAGCGAGAACGCTCCTCCAGATACGCAGTATTTT. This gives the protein CAISENAPPDTQYF.

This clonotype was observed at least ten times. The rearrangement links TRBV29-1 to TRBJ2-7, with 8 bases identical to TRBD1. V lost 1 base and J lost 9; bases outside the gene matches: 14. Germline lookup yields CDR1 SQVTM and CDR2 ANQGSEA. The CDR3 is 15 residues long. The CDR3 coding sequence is TGCAGCGTTGAAGGTTTTTCAGGGGGCCTCCGGGGGCAGTACTTC. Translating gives CSVEGFSGGLRGQYF.

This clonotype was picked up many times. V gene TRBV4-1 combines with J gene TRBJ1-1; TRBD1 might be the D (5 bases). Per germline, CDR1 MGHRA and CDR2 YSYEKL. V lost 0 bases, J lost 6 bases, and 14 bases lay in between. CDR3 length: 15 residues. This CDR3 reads CASSQDSGGTAEAFF. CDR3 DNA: TGCGCCAGCAGCCAAGATAGTGGGGGAACGGCTGAAGCTTTCTTT.

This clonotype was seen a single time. The CDR3 sequence is CAISRKRESTDTQYF. CDR3 bases: TGTGCCATCAGCCGAAAGCGGGAGAGCACAGATACGCAGTATTTT. The chain joins TRBV10-3 to TRBJ2-3; the match to TRBD2 covers 8 bases. The length of the CDR3 is 15 residues. V lost 6 bases, J lost 0 bases, and 5 bases stayed unmatched. Germline V lookup: CDR1 ENHRY, CDR2 SYGVKD.